This TCR beta chain comes out of a study of PD-1 blockade in classical Hodgkin lymphoma. Worth noting for this clone: Its antigen is unidentified.

Profiled with immunoSEQ multiplex PCR; TCRdb holds only in-frame clones, not every one. The table shows around 20,000 clones, with around 82% occurring only once. Study-wide points: After ASCT, patients who started nivolumab under 1 year later were excluded. Those achieving complete response showed baseline diversity like newly diagnosed patients. It was CD4+ TCR diversity, not CD8+, that rose significantly by C4D1.

V gave up 7 bases and J gave up 0 bases, with 10 bases separating them. Germline CDR1 reads MNHEY; CDR2 reads SVGAGI. This CDR3 has 14 residues. Time point in this sample: cycle 4 day 1 (C4D1), after 6 weeks of nivolumab. Every patient was affected by relapse after autologous stem cell transplantation, while exposure to brentuximab vedotin was not uniform. Classification of best responses gave complete response, partial response or progressive disease. The source was peripheral blood mononuclear cells (PBMCs), collected before the fourth cycle of nivolumab. The chain uses TRBV6-5 and TRBJ2-1, with a tentative D call TRBD2 (6 bases). The clonotype comes from a human donor with classical Hodgkin lymphoma. This chain's CDR3 is CASTPGGSYNEQFF. The CDR3 coding sequence is TGTGCCAGCACCCCCGGGGGCTCCTACAATGAGCAGTTCTTC.